This TCR beta chain was retrieved from a study of T-cell memory formation after mild COVID-19. V lost 4 bases, J lost 4 bases, and 3 bases stayed unmatched. CDR3 length: 13 residues. This clonotype was seen repeatedly, ten times or more. Its antigen is unidentified. TCRdb used MiXCR to reprocess the 5' RACE reads, holding one entry per CDR3 protein. Of around 450,000 distinct CDR3 sequences listed, 24% are singletons. Notes on the study in general: Whereas later expanders leaned CD4+, clones contracting day 15 to 85 showed a balanced CD4/CD8 makeup. Memory from before infection featured some responding clones, which suggests cross-reactive memory joined. SARS-CoV-2 specificity of second-wave clones peaking day 37 was unconfirmed.

The receptor comes from an adult woman who had mild COVID-19 (a few samples of this study predate the infection). Cell type and time point are not known. The chain combines TRBV12-3 or TRBV12-4 with TRBJ2-7; 8 nucleotides agree with TRBD1. The sequenced sample consisted of PBMCs or a T cell subset sorted from them (not recorded which). The CDR3 nucleotides read TGTGCCAGCAGTTCCGGGACAGGTTACGAGCAGTACTTC. It is translated as CASSSGTGYEQYF.